The rows below give T cell receptor beta chains drawn from one sample of a study of Graves' ophthalmopathy and Graves' hyperthyroidism. Via MiXCR, TCRdb re-called the multiplex PCR reads, giving one row per CDR3 protein. Altogether around 1,200,000 distinct CDR3 sequences are present, roughly 35% being singletons, with the ten largest covering 8.5% to 14%. Sequenced material: peripheral blood or thyroid tissue (not recorded which). These receptors were taken from an adult man with Graves' hyperthyroidism. Both conserved end residues are part of each CDR3. The D gene is left open where the match is weak. Clone size, where shown, is once, few, many, or a class for clones that have expanded.

size	D	J	V	DNA	CDR3
few	NA	TRBJ1-5	TRBV6-5	TGTGCCAGCACTGGAGGGGGGGCCCAGCCCCAGCATTTT	CASTGGGAQPQHF
few	TRBD1	TRBJ2-5	TRBV20-1	TGCAGTGCTTACCCCGGGACAGGGGTCGGGGACGAGCTAGAGACCCAGTACTTC	CSAYPGTGVGDELETQYF
NA	TRBD1	TRBJ2-5	TRBV25-1	TGTGCCAGCACCCGGACAGGGGCGGAGGAGACCCAGTACTTC	CASTRTGAEETQYF
few	NA	TRBJ2-7	TRBV5-1	TGCGCCAGCAAACACAGGGCCGCTGGGCAGTACTTC	CASKHRAAGQYF
many	NA	TRBJ1-1	TRBV19	TGTGCCAGTACCCGGATGACTGAAGCTTTCTTT	CASTRMTEAFF
NA	NA	TRBJ1-5	TRBV7-4	TGTGCCAGCAGCTCGGTCAGTCAGCCCCAGGATTTT	CASSSVSQPQDF
NA	TRBD1	TRBJ2-2	TRBV20-1	TGCAGTGCTAGGAGACAGGGGGACACCGGGGAGCTGTTTTTT	CSARRQGDTGELFF
many	NA	TRBJ2-7	TRBV14	TGTGCCAGCAGCCAAGACACTAACCCCTACGAGCAGTACTTC	CASSQDTNPYEQYF
NA	NA	TRBJ1-5	TRBV15	TGTGCCACCAGCAGAGCCGAAGGGAGCGGTCAGCCCCAGCATTTT	CATSRAEGSGQPQHF
NA	NA	TRBJ1-3	TRBV13	TGTGCCAGCAGCGATACCCCAGGTGTTGTTGGAAACACCATATATTTT	CASSDTPGVVGNTIYF
few	NA	TRBJ1-4	TRBV4-2	TGTGCCAGCAGCCAAGACTGGGGACGGGAGAATGAAAAACTGTTTTTT	CASSQDWGRENEKLFF
NA	NA	TRBJ1-3	TRBV5-6	TGTGCCAGCAGCGTCGGGGGGGTGAGAAACACCATATATTTT	CASSVGGVRNTIYF
few	TRBD1	TRBJ2-7	TRBV20-1	TGCAGTACACGCAGGGGGTTTGACCTCCACGAGCAGTACTTC	CSTRRGFDLHEQYF
many	NA	TRBJ1-1	TRBV15	TGTGCCACCAGCGTAGGGCGCAGGGTGAGCACTGAAGCTTTCTTT	CATSVGRRVSTEAFF
NA	NA	TRBJ1-2	TRBV19	TGTGCCAGTAGCGAATCACTTTACTATGGCTACACCTTC	CASSESLYYGYTF
NA	NA	TRBJ2-3	TRBV9	TGTGCCAGCAGCGTAGATCCGGGGGCGGATACGCAGTATTTT	CASSVDPGADTQYF
few	TRBD2	TRBJ2-2	TRBV7-9	TGTGCCAGCAGCTTTTCCGGACCCAGCGGGGTGAACACCGGGGAGCTGTTTTTT	CASSFSGPSGVNTGELFF
NA	TRBD1	TRBJ1-1	TRBV20-1	TGCAGTGCTAGACCCGACAGGGGGGCTATGAACACTGAAGCTTTCTTT	CSARPDRGAMNTEAFF
many	TRBD1	TRBJ2-7	TRBV2	TGTGCCAGCAGGGACAGGGTCGGGTACGAGCAGTACTTC	CASRDRVGYEQYF
many	TRBD2	TRBJ2-7	TRBV9	TGTGCCAGCAGCGTAGCTACCGGAGCGGGAGGGCCAATTGACGAGCAGTACTTC	CASSVATGAGGPIDEQYF
NA	NA	TRBJ2-5	TRBV2	TGTGCCAGCAGTCAACAGGGACAAATGGAGACCCAGTACTTC	CASSQQGQMETQYF
many	TRBD1	TRBJ2-2	TRBV15	TGTGCCACCAGCACCGGGACAGCGTCGTTGGGGGAGCTGTTTTTT	CATSTGTASLGELFF
many	NA	TRBJ2-5	TRBV6-6	TGTGCCAGCAGTTACCGAGTGGAGACCCAGTACTTC	CASSYRVETQYF
few	NA	TRBJ1-2	TRBV5-6	TGTGCCAGCAGCTTGCTTTGGAACGAGAGGGCTGGCTACACCTTC	CASSLLWNERAGYTF
once	TRBD1	TRBJ2-5	TRBV20-1	TGCAGTGCTCACAGGTCCGGGACAGCAGCCCCCCAGTACTTC	CSAHRSGTAAPQYF
many	TRBD2	TRBJ2-7	TRBV13	TGTGCCAGCAGCTCTCGGGTAGCGGGCAGTCACGAGCAGTACTTC	CASSSRVAGSHEQYF
few	NA	TRBJ2-7	TRBV7-8	TGTGCCAGCAGCTTTCATAACGGGGGTTTCTACGAGCAGTACTTC	CASSFHNGGFYEQYF
few	NA	TRBJ2-7	TRBV6-2/TRBV6-3	TGTGCCAGCAGTTCGATCAGGTACTACGAGCAGTACTTC	CASSSIRYYEQYF
NA	TRBD2	TRBJ2-2	TRBV6-6	TGTGCCAGCACCACCCGTCTGAGGACTAGTTTCTCCGGGGAGCTGTTTTTT	CASTTRLRTSFSGELFF
many	NA	TRBJ2-2	TRBV10-3	TGTGCCATCACAGGGGACACCAGGGAGCTGTTTTTT	CAITGDTRELFF
many	NA	TRBJ2-5	TRBV11-2	TGTGCCAGCAGCTTAGGCCGGGACTTACAAGAGACCCAGTACTTC	CASSLGRDLQETQYF
many	NA	TRBJ1-1	TRBV10-3	TGTGCCATCAGTCAGGGACTGAGGGTGAACACTGAAGCTTTCTTT	CAISQGLRVNTEAFF
many	NA	TRBJ2-7	TRBV19	TGTGCCAGTAGTATTTCCAGTTCCTACGAGCAGTACTTC	CASSISSSYEQYF
many	TRBD1	TRBJ2-7	TRBV20-1	TGCAGTGCTAGAGGACAGGGGGTTTCCTACGAGCAGTACTTC	CSARGQGVSYEQYF
many	TRBD1	TRBJ1-1	TRBV19	TGCGCCAGCAGCTTGACAGGGGTGAACACTGAAGCTTTCTTT	CASSLTGVNTEAFF
many	NA	TRBJ2-5	TRBV7-9	TGTGCCAGCAGTGCCGGGGGACATCTAATGGAGACCCAGTACTTC	CASSAGGHLMETQYF
NA	TRBD1	TRBJ2-7	TRBV25-1	TGTGCCAGCAGTACCCCGGACAGGGCGTCCGACGAGCAGTACTTC	CASSTPDRASDEQYF
once	NA	TRBJ1-6	TRBV9	TGTGCCAGCACCAACACATATAATTCACCCCTCCACTTT	CASTNTYNSPLHF
many	TRBD1	TRBJ1-5	TRBV7-2	TGTGCCAGCAGCTTAGCCCCGGGACAGGGGCTCTATAGCAATCAGCCCCAGCATTTT	CASSLAPGQGLYSNQPQHF
few	NA	TRBJ2-2	TRBV12-3/TRBV12-4	TGTGCCAGCAGTTTACGACAGGCCGGGGAGCTGTTTTTT	CASSLRQAGELFF
many	NA	TRBJ2-7	TRBV20-1	TGCAGTGCTAGAGGGGGCGCGGTCCCCTCCTACGAGCAGTACTTC	CSARGGAVPSYEQYF
few	NA	TRBJ1-2	TRBV30	TGTGCCTGGAGTGTACTCGGGACACTTGGCTACACCTTC	CAWSVLGTLGYTF
many	NA	TRBJ2-7	TRBV28	TGTGCCAGCAGCTTAGCGTCGCGTTACGAGCAGTACTTC	CASSLASRYEQYF
few	NA	TRBJ1-5	TRBV2	TGTGCCAGCAGTGTAGGAGCCCCTGCCCCAAATCAGCCCCAGCATTTT	CASSVGAPAPNQPQHF
few	NA	TRBJ1-2	TRBV7-2	TGTGCCAGCAGCTCGACAGGCCATGGCTACACCTTC	CASSSTGHGYTF
many	NA	TRBJ1-1	TRBV2	TGTGCCAGCAGTGGAAGGGCGAACACTGAAGCTTTCTTT	CASSGRANTEAFF
few	NA	TRBJ1-6	TRBV7-9	TGCGCCAGCAGCCCCTACCCGCCGGCCTATAATTCACCCCTCCACTTT	CASSPYPPAYNSPLHF
many	TRBD1	TRBJ1-2	TRBV19	TGTGCCAGTAGTGTCACAGGGGGAGCTAACTATGGCTACACCTTC	CASSVTGGANYGYTF
NA	NA	TRBJ1-6	TRBV7-9	TGTGCCAGCAGCCCACCACAGGGCAATTCACCCCTCCACTTT	CASSPPQGNSPLHF
NA	NA	TRBJ1-3	TRBV29-1	TGCAGCGTTGAAGCCGCCAGGCCTGGCTACACCATATATTTT	CSVEAARPGYTIYF
NA	NA	TRBJ1-1	TRBV14	TGTGCCAGCAGCTTCGGGGACGGAAACACTGAAGCTTTCTTT	CASSFGDGNTEAFF
many	NA	TRBJ2-2	TRBV19	TGTGCCAGTAGCTCCGACTTCGGGGACCGGGGCACCGGGGAGCTGTTTTTT	CASSSDFGDRGTGELFF
many	NA	TRBJ2-5	TRBV7-2	TGTGCCAGCAGCTTAGCCCGGGCGGGCGGAGAGACCCAGTACTTC	CASSLARAGGETQYF
few	NA	TRBJ2-3	TRBV15	TGTGCCACCAGCAGGAGGGCCTACACAGATACGCAGTATTTT	CATSRRAYTDTQYF
many	NA	TRBJ2-5	TRBV4-1	TGCGCCAGCAGCCAACAGGGAGCGGCGACCCAGTACTTC	CASSQQGAATQYF
many	NA	TRBJ1-3	TRBV5-1	TGCGCCAGCAGCTTTGGAGGGGGAAACACCATATATTTT	CASSFGGGNTIYF
NA	NA	TRBJ2-5	TRBV5-1	TGCGCCAGCAACAGGTTGGGGGAGACCCAGTACTTC	CASNRLGETQYF
many	TRBD1	TRBJ2-7	TRBV24-1	TGTGCCACCGAAGGCCCCGAGGGACAGGCCTACGAGCAGTACTTC	CATEGPEGQAYEQYF
few	NA	TRBJ1-5	TRBV6-1	TGTGCCAGCAGTATTGGATTAACTAGGGATCAGCCCCAGCATTTT	CASSIGLTRDQPQHF
many	NA	TRBJ2-7	TRBV7-9	TGTGCCAGCAGCTTAGGGGGAATGGCGCGACGATCCTACGAGCAGTACTTC	CASSLGGMARRSYEQYF